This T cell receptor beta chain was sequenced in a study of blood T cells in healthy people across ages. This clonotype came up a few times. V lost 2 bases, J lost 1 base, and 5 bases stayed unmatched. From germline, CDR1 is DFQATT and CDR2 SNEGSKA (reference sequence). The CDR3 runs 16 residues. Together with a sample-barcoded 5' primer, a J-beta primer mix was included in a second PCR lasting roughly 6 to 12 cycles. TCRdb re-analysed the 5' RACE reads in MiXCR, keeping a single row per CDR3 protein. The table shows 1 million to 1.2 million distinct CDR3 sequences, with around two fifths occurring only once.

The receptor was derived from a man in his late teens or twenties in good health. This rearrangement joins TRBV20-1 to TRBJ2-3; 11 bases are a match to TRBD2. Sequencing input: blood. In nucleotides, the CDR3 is TGCAGTGCTAGAACGCCGACTAGCGGGGGCACAGATACGCAGTATTTT. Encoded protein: CSARTPTSGGTDTQYF.